The 12 T cell receptor beta chains below all came from one sample that was sequenced in a study of cytomegalovirus exposure and HLA in healthy donors. 60 Vbeta and 13 Jbeta primers were used in PCR. Generated by immunoSEQ multiplex PCR, the TCRdb table keeps only in-frame clones and is missing some. The sample shows about 82,000 clones, 60% to 80% of them seen only once. Sequencing used PBMCs. These receptors originate from a man over 45 in good health and CMV-seronegative.

The chain uses TRBV5-5 and TRBJ2-7, with TRBD1 as a possible D gene (6 bases). Germline V gives CDR1 SGHKS, CDR2 YYEKEE (reference sequence). CDR3 length: 14 residues. The ends were cut back, 1 base at V and 2 bases at J, with 10 bases in the middle. CDR3 sequence reads: CASSLTGKTYEQYF. The CDR3 DNA follows: TGTGCCAGCAGCTTGACAGGGAAAACCTACGAGCAGTACTTC. The whole variable domain, remainder taken from reference TRBV5-5 and TRBJ2-7, is DAGVTQSPTHLIKTRGQQVTLRCSPISGHKSVSWYQQVLGQGPQFIFQYYEKEERGRGNFPDRFSARQFPNYSSELNVNALLLGDSALYLCASSLTGKTYEQYFGPGTRLTVT.

The chain combines TRBV7-8 with TRBJ2-1, with a weak D call TRBD2 (7 bases). Germline V gene sequence: CDR1 SGHVS, CDR2 FQNEAQ. Trimming left V 8 bases short and J 4 bases short, with 24 bases between. CDR3 length: 17 residues. The CDR3 loop reads CASGTRPGGGSYNEQFF. The CDR3 nucleotides are TGTGCCAGCGGCACTAGGCCGGGGGGCGGATCGTACAATGAGCAGTTCTTC.

This chain links TRBV6-5 with TRBJ1-2; the D gene is possibly TRBD1 (6 bases). Germline-derived CDR1 and CDR2 are MNHEY and SVGAGI. With 4 bases removed from V and 6 bases from J, the gap between germline ends came to 12 bases. The CDR3 spans 13 residues. The CDR3 sequence: CASSSDRFNGYTF. DNA for the CDR3: TGTGCCAGCAGTTCCGACAGGTTTAATGGCTACACCTTC.

The gene calls are TRBV12-5 and TRBJ1-5; TRBD1 agrees at 8 bases. Looked up from germline, CDR1 is LGHNT and CDR2 is FRNRAP. V was clipped by 0 bases and J by 7 bases; unmatched bases: 11. There are 17 residues in the CDR3. For the CDR3, the DNA is TGTGCTAGTGGTTTGGTAACGGGACAGGTGAGGTGGCAGCCCCAGCATTTT. This sequence encodes CASGLVTGQVRWQPQHF.

This sequence joins TRBV28 and TRBJ2-1; 9 nucleotides agree with TRBD1. V lost 6 bases to trimming and J lost 6 bases; unmatched junction nucleotides: 9. CDR1 and CDR2 from the germline V gene are MDHEN and SYDVKM. The CDR3 contains 15 residues. The CDR3 protein is CASRTGTGLGNEQFF. CDR3 bases: TGTGCCAGCAGGACCGGGACAGGGTTGGGCAATGAGCAGTTCTTC.

This clone was detected once. This rearrangement joins TRBV11-3 to TRBJ2-7, with D possibly being TRBD2 (5 bases). V lost 5 bases and J lost 3, with 11 bases in between. Germline assignment: CDR1 SGHNT and CDR2 YENEEA. The CDR3 totals 13 residues. The CDR3 DNA reads TGTGCCAGCAGCCTGGCGAGGGACTACGAGCAGTACTTC. Its translation: CASSLARDYEQYF.

The rearrangement links TRBV30 to TRBJ1-6; 8 nucleotides line up with TRBD1. The germline V gene has CDR1 GTSNPN and CDR2 SVGIG (reference sequence). CDR3 length: 14 residues. V dropped 0 bases and J dropped 10; count of bases not matched to a gene: 5. This CDR3 reads CAWSVLTGGSPLHF. The CDR3 DNA reads TGTGCCTGGAGTGTACTAACAGGGGGATCACCCCTCCACTTT.

The chain joins TRBV4-2 to TRBJ2-2, with D possibly TRBD2 on 5 matching bases. The CDR3 covers 15 residues. Between the trimmed V and J ends, which lost 0 bases and 4 bases, there was a span of 9 bases. Germline V CDR1 and CDR2: LGHNA, YNFKEQ. This CDR3 reads CASSQEFGGTGELFF. The DNA for the CDR3 is TGTGCCAGCAGCCAAGAGTTTGGAGGCACCGGGGAGCTGTTTTTT.

The V gene is TRBV9, the J gene TRBJ2-3; 10 bases fit TRBD2. The CDR3 consists of 16 residues. The junction had 5 bases not matched to a gene; V was cut back by 3 bases and J by 1 base. Germline values: CDR1 SGDLS, CDR2 YYNGEE. CDR3 sequence: CASSALAGAGTDTQYF. The CDR3 bases are TGTGCCAGCAGCGCCCTAGCGGGGGCGGGCACAGATACGCAGTATTTT.

This clone was counted between two and nine times. This chain links TRBV4-2 with TRBJ1-5; no reliable D call. V dropped 0 bases and J dropped 7 bases, with 13 bases sitting between them. Germline assignment: CDR1 LGHNA and CDR2 YNFKEQ. The CDR3 runs 15 residues. As DNA, the CDR3 is TGTGCCAGCAGCCAAGAGGCCGCCGGAGACCAGCCCCAGCATTTT. Translation gives CASSQEAAGDQPQHF.

The V gene is TRBV4-1, the J gene TRBJ2-7; no reliable D call. Germline CDR1 MGHRA, CDR2 YSYEKL. This CDR3 region has 17 residues. V was cut by 0 bases and J by 3 bases, with 18 bases left in between. CDR3 nucleotide sequence: TGCGCCAGCAGCCAAGATCCGAGACAAATGAACCTCTACGAGCAGTACTTC. Translating it yields CASSQDPRQMNLYEQYF.

The chain links TRBV7-9 to TRBJ1-1; 7 bases align to TRBD1. V dropped 6 bases and J dropped 0; count of bases not matched to a gene: 4. The length of the CDR3 is 14 residues. Germline V lookup: CDR1 SEHNR, CDR2 FQNEAQ (reference sequence). Here the CDR3 DNA reads TGTGCCAGCAGGGGGGACAGACTGAACACTGAAGCTTTCTTT. It is translated as CASRGDRLNTEAFF.